A single sample is the source of the 9 T cell receptor beta chains below, sequenced in a study of cytomegalovirus exposure and HLA in healthy donors. Use of 60 Vbeta and 13 Jbeta primers characterized the PCR. TCRdb keeps only in-frame clones here, not all; method: immunoSEQ multiplex PCR. The top ten hold 8.9% of the sample, which has 120,000 or so clones, 80% seen once. Sequenced input: PBMCs. These receptors all come from a man younger than 45 in good health and CMV-seropositive.

The CDR3 DNA reads TGTGCCAGCAGTGAACCGGGACAGGGGTTTTCCTACGAGCAGTACTTC. It translates to CASSEPGQGFSYEQYF. The V and J genes are TRBV2 and TRBJ2-7, with TRBD1 identical over 10 bases. V was pared by 2 bases and J by 1 base, with 5 bases of the junction left unmatched. Germline CDR1 reads SNHLY; CDR2 reads FYNNEI. CDR3 length: 16 residues.

This clone was observed a single time. This sequence joins TRBV27 and TRBJ2-3; 7 positions agree with TRBD1. This CDR3 spans 17 amino acids. With V trimmed by 4 bases and J by 0 bases, 10 bases remained unmatched. Germline V lookup: CDR1 MNHEY, CDR2 SMNVEV (reference sequence). The CDR3 protein is CASSSAWDSRSTDTQYF. DNA of the CDR3: TGTGCCAGCAGTTCGGCCTGGGACAGTAGGAGCACAGATACGCAGTATTTT.

This sequence joins TRBV9 and TRBJ1-1; TRBD1 aligns across 8 bases. Germline CDR1 SGDLS, CDR2 YYNGEE. The V gene end was trimmed by 4 bases and the J gene end by 4 bases; junction bases not matched to a gene: 12. This CDR3 region has 16 residues. CDR3 nucleotide sequence: TGTGCCAGCAGCCCAGGACAGGGTTTAGCGGGCACTGAAGCTTTCTTT. Translated: CASSPGQGLAGTEAFF.

This CDR3 reads CATSRVTGSNQPQHF. The CDR3 DNA reads as TGTGCCACCAGCAGAGTGACAGGGAGCAATCAGCCCCAGCATTTT. V is TRBV15 and J is TRBJ1-5; 7 nucleotides match TRBD1. The CDR3 covers 15 residues. Trimming at V came to 1 base and at J to 1 base, leaving 1 base not matched to a gene. Germline V gene lookup returns CDR1 LNHNV and CDR2 YYDKDF (reference sequence).

The rearrangement links TRBV6-5 to TRBJ2-7; TRBD1 might be the D (5 bases). Germline V gene lookup returns CDR1 MNHEY and CDR2 SVGAGI. This CDR3 region has 15 residues. V was pared by 8 bases and J by 0 bases, with 17 bases between. Written as DNA, the CDR3 is TGTGCCAGCCTTGCGCAGGGTTCAGCCTCCTACGAGCAGTACTTC. This codes for CASLAQGSASYEQYF.

The chain is built from TRBV30 and TRBJ1-1; the D is unclear. Germline V CDR1 and CDR2: GTSNPN, SVGIG (reference sequence). Trimming cost V 4 bases and J 4 bases, with 19 bases left between them. There are 15 residues in the CDR3. CDR3 sequence (DNA): TGTGCCTGGATCCTACGAATCGATGTGAGCACTGAAGCTTTCTTT. It specifies CAWILRIDVSTEAFF.

DNA of the CDR3: TGTGCCATCAGTGAGTCGCAGGGTGCAGAGACTGAAGCTTTCTTT. This translates into CAISESQGAETEAFF. J is TRBJ1-1 and V is TRBV10-3; D possibly corresponds to TRBD1 (5 bases). Germline CDR1 reads ENHRY; CDR2 reads SYGVKD. V was pared by 0 bases and J by 5 bases, with 13 bases between. The length of the CDR3 is 15 residues.

This clone was seen more than once but under ten times. This chain connects TRBV19 to TRBJ2-2; no reliable D call. The V end lost 4 bases, the J end lost 2 bases, and 14 bases lay between the germline ends. In germline, CDR1 is LNHDA, CDR2 SQIVND (reference sequence). The CDR3 covers 16 residues. The CDR3 sequence: CASSKFAQPNTGELFF. The CDR3 nucleotides are TGTGCCAGTAGTAAGTTCGCACAGCCCAACACCGGGGAGCTGTTTTTT.

This chain uses TRBV19 with TRBJ2-7, with D possibly TRBD1 on 6 matching bases. Germline loops: CDR1 LNHDA, CDR2 SQIVND (reference sequence). CDR3 length: 12 residues. Between the trimmed V and J ends, which lost 5 bases and 5 bases, there was a span of 10 bases. CDR3 protein: CASSPQGHEQYF. CDR3 coding DNA: TGTGCCAGTAGTCCACAGGGCCACGAGCAGTACTTC.